One and the same sample provided the 5 T cell receptor beta chains below, sequenced in a study of CD8 T cells in Susac syndrome. RNA, at roughly 0.5 to 1 ug, was reverse transcribed with random hexamers. TCRdb re-called the immunoSEQ multiplex PCR reads with MiXCR, one entry per CDR3 protein. The table lists approximately 100,000 distinct CDR3 sequences, around 90% of them singletons. Sequencing input: CD8+ T cells from PBMCs. These receptors were collected from a human donor in good health.

This chain joins TRBV29-1 and TRBJ2-1, with a possible D match to TRBD2 (5 bases). Trimming pared 0 bases from V and 0 bases from J, leaving 12 bases between. The CDR3 spans 16 residues. Germline assignment: CDR1 SQVTM and CDR2 ANQGSEA. The CDR3 nucleotides read TGCAGCGTTGAAGAGGATCTTGGGAGCTCCTACAATGAGCAGTTCTTC. Protein sequence: CSVEEDLGSSYNEQFF.

The chain has TRBV20-1 and TRBJ1-1; 9 bases are shared with TRBD1. The germline CDR1 and CDR2 sequences are DFQATT and SNEGSKA (reference sequence). CDR3 size: 17 residues. V gave up 2 bases and J gave up 3 bases; unmatched junction bases: 13. The CDR3 sequence: CSARSLNFGTGYTEAFF. In nucleotides, the CDR3 is TGCAGTGCTAGATCCCTAAATTTTGGGACAGGGTACACTGAAGCTTTCTTT.

The chain combines TRBV7-2 with TRBJ2-5; weak D call: TRBD2 (6 bases). The V and J ends lost 5 bases and 5 bases respectively, with 12 bases between them. CDR1 SGHTA and CDR2 FQGNSA come from the germline V gene. The CDR3 contains 13 residues. CDR3 coding DNA: TGTGCCAGCAGCCCCAACCGGGGGGAGACCCAGTACTTC. It codes for CASSPNRGETQYF.

In DNA form, the CDR3 reads TGCGCCAGCAGCACTAACTCGCCGACCCTCTACAATGAGCAGTTCTTC. Translated, it gives CASSTNSPTLYNEQFF. The chain couples TRBV5-1 to TRBJ2-1; D is ambiguous. Trimming stripped 4 bases from V and 3 bases from J, with 17 bases between. The V gene's germline CDR1 is SGHRS and CDR2 YFSETQ. The CDR3 spans 16 residues.

The chain links TRBV4-2 to TRBJ1-1, with unresolved D. In germline, CDR1 is LGHNA, CDR2 YNFKEQ. The length of the CDR3 is 13 residues. V was trimmed by 6 bases and J by 2 bases, leaving 10 bases between them. CDR3 loop: CASRGRLNTEAFF. In DNA, the CDR3 is TGTGCCAGCAGAGGCAGGCTTAACACTGAAGCTTTCTTT.